This T cell receptor (beta chain) was observed in a study of cytotoxic CD8 clonotypes in ibrutinib-treated CLL. About the research overall: Among the patients, about a dozen presented as relapsed/refractory and fewer than 16 as treatment-naive; around 17 showed unmutated IGHV. Study conclusions and caveats: Higher clonality was seen at ibrutinib response and a return toward baseline at progression.

The CDR3 has 15 amino acids. CDR1 and CDR2 from the germline V gene are LNHDA and SQIVND (reference sequence). Trimming cost V 6 bases and J 4 bases; bases outside gene matches: 6. Generated by immunoSEQ multiplex PCR, the TCRdb table keeps only in-frame clones and is missing some. Among nearly 300,000 clones, 65% to 85% were seen once, and the ten largest hold around 6%. As regards this clone: Its antigen is not known.

The clonotype originates from a human donor with chronic lymphocytic leukemia. The chain uses TRBV19 and TRBJ2-2; 9 positions agree with TRBD2. The source was PBMCs, collected at disease progression, from a patient treated with ibrutinib. The CDR3 reads CASRTAGGFTGELFF. The CDR3 DNA reads TGTGCCAGTAGAACAGCGGGAGGATTCACCGGGGAGCTGTTTTTT.